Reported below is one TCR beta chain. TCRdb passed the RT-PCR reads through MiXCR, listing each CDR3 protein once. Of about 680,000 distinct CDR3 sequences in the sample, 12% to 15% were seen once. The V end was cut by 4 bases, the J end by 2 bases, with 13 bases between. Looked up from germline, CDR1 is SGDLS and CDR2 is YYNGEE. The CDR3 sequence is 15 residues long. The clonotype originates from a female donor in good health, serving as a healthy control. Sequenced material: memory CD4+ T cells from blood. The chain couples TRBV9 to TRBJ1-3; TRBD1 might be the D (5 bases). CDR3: CASSSPRGTGNTIYF. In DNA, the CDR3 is TGTGCCAGCAGCTCCCCGCGGGGGACTGGAAACACCATATATTTT.